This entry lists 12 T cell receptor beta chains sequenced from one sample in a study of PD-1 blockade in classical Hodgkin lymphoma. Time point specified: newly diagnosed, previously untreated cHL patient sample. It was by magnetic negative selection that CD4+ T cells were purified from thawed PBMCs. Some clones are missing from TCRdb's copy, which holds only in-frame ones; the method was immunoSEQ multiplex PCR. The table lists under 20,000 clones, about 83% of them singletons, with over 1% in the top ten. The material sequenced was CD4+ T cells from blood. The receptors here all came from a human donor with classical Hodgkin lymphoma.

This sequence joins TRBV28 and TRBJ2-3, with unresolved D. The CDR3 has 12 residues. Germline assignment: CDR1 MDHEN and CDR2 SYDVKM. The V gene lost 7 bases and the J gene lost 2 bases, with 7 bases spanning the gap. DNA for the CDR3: TGTGCCAGCACCACCTCCACAGATACGCAGTATTTT. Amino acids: CASTTSTDTQYF.

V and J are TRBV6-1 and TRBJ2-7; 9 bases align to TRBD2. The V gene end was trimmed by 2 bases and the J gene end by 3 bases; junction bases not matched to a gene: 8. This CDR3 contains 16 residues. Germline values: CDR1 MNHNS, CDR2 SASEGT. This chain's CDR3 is CASSENVIAGVYEQYF. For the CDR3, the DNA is TGTGCCAGCAGTGAAAACGTGATAGCGGGAGTCTACGAGCAGTACTTC.

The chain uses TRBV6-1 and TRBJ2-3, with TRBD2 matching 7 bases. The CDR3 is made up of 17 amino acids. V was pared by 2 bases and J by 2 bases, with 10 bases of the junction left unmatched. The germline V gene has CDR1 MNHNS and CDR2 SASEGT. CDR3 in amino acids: CASSERWRESFTDTQYF. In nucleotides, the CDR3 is TGTGCCAGCAGTGAACGGTGGCGGGAGAGTTTCACAGATACGCAGTATTTT.

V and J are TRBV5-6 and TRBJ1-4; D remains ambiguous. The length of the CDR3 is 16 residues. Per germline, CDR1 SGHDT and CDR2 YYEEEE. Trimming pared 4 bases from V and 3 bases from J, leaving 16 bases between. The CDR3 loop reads CASSPGGQRSNEKLFF. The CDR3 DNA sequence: TGTGCCAGCAGCCCCGGCGGGCAGCGATCTAATGAAAAACTGTTTTTT.

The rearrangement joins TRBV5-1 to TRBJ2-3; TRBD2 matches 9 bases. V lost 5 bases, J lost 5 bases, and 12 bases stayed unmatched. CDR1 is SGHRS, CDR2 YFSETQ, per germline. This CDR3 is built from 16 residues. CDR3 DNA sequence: TGCGCCAGCAGGCCCCAACTAGCGGGTACTGGAGATACGCAGTATTTT. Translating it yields CASRPQLAGTGDTQYF.

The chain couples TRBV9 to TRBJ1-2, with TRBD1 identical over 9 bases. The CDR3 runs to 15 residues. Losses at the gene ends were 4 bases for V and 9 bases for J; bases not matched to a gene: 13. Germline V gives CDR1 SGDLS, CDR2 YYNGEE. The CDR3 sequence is CASSSSPGTGKSYTF. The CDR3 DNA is TGTGCCAGCAGCTCCAGCCCGGGGACAGGGAAGAGCTACACCTTC.

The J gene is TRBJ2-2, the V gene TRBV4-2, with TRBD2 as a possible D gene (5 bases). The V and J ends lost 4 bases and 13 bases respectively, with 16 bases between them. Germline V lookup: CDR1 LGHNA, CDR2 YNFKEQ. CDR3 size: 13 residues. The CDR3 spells CASSPLALGRLFF. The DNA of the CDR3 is TGTGCCAGCAGCCCTCTCGCCTTGGGGAGGCTGTTTTTT.

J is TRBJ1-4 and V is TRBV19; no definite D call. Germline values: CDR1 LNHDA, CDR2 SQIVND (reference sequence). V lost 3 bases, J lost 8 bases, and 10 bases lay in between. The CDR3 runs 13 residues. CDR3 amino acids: CASSMAGTEKLFF. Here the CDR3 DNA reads TGTGCCAGTAGTATGGCGGGTACGGAAAAACTGTTTTTT.

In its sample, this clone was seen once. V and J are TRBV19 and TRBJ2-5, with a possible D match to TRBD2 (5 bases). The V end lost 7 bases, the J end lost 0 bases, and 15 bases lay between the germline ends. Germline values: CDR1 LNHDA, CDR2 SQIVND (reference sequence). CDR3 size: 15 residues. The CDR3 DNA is TGTGCCAGTACCCGAGGGCGGGCCTACCAAGAGACCCAGTACTTC. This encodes CASTRGRAYQETQYF.

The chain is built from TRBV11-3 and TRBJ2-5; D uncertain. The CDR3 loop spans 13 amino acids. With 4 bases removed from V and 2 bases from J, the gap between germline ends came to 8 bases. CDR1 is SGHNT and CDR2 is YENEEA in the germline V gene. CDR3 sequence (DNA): TGTGCCAGCAGCTCGAAATTTCAAGAGACCCAGTACTTC. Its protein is CASSSKFQETQYF. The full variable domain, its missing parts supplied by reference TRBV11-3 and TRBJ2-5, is EAGVVQSPRYKIIEKKQPVAFWCNPISGHNTLYWYLQNLGQGPELLIRYENEEAVDDSQLPKDRFSAERLKGVDSTLKIQPAELGDSAVYLCASSSKFQETQYFGPGTRLLVL.

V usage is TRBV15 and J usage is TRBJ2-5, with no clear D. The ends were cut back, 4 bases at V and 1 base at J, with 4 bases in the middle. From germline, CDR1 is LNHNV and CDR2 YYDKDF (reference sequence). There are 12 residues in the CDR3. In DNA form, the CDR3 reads TGTGCCACCAGCAAATTCCAAGAGACCCAGTACTTC. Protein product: CATSKFQETQYF.

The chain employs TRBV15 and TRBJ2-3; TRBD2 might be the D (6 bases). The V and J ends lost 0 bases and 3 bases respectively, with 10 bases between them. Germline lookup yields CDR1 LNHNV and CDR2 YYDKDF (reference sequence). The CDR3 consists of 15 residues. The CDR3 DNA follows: TGTGCCACCAGCAGAGATGACGGGAGAACAGATACGCAGTATTTT. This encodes CATSRDDGRTDTQYF.